Reported below is one TCR beta chain. Each CDR3 protein gets one entry after TCRdb re-called the RT-PCR reads with MiXCR. The sample lists 200,000 to 250,000 distinct CDR3 sequences, over 12% occurring once. The sample originates from a study of patients and donors after allogeneic stem cell transplantation. Per germline, CDR1 SQVTM and CDR2 ANQGSEA. The CDR3 loop spans 12 amino acids. V shed 4 bases and J shed 5 bases, with 12 bases lying between them. The sequencing input was blood, either unsorted or a sorted T cell fraction (not recorded which). This clonotype was sampled from a human donor who was either an allogeneic HSCT recipient or a stem cell or donor lymphocyte infusion donor (not recorded which). It is not recorded whose cells these are; they may come from a transplant donor. The J gene is TRBJ2-7, the V gene TRBV29-1, with D maybe TRBD1 (5 bases). CDR3 nucleotide sequence: TGCAGCGTTGGTGGCAGGGCCAACGAGCAGTACTTC. Protein product: CSVGGRANEQYF.